Listed below are T cell receptor beta chains from one sample, sequenced in a study of human T cells and chemical hapten exposure. MiXCR was run by TCRdb on the RACE reads, yielding one entry per CDR3 protein. The sample contains some 120,000 distinct CDR3 sequences, 12% of which appear only once. Sample: whole blood, taken in connection with sensitization to the hapten diphenylcyclopropenone (DPC). The origin of the receptors is a woman aged 45 to 65 with alopecia areata. Some clones in this sample may be carry-over from other donors' samples. CDR3s include the opening cysteine and the closing phenylalanine or tryptophan. D genes are given only for firm matches. The listing skips clone size in some rows; elsewhere it reads once, few, many or a size class.

>TRBJ2-3|TRBD2|TRBV6-6|few
CASSYEGGGAYTQYF
TGTGCCAGCAGTTACGAGGGCGGGGGGGCATATACGCAGTATTTT
>TRBJ2-3|-|TRBV20-1|-
CSANSGTLSTDTQYF
TGCAGTGCTAACTCAGGGACCCTTAGCACAGATACGCAGTATTTT
>TRBJ1-1|-|TRBV7-9|many
CASGGPGPTEAFF
TGTGCCAGCGGAGGCCCGGGGCCAACTGAAGCTTTCTTT
>TRBJ1-5|-|TRBV28|many
CASSPHTGSGQPQHF
TGTGCCAGCAGTCCTCATACAGGGTCAGGGCAGCCCCAGCATTTT
>TRBJ2-3|TRBD2|TRBV6-5|many
CASSYESGGEYTQYF
TGTGCCAGCAGTTACGAAAGCGGGGGGGAGTATACGCAGTATTTT
>TRBJ2-2|-|TRBV12-3/TRBV12-4|many
CASSSRHWPGPNTGELFF
TGTGCCAGCAGTTCGCGCCATTGGCCAGGTCCCAACACCGGGGAGCTGTTTTTT
>TRBJ2-6|-|TRBV9|-
CASSVGVGSGANVLTF
TGTGCCAGCAGCGTAGGCGTTGGCTCTGGGGCCAACGTCCTGACTTTC
>TRBJ2-3|TRBD2|TRBV29-1|many
CSVQRLAGTDTQYF
TGCAGCGTTCAGAGACTAGCGGGCACAGATACGCAGTATTTT
>TRBJ1-1|-|TRBV18|few
CASSPPKGRVTEAFF
TGTGCCAGCTCACCACCTAAGGGGAGGGTCACTGAAGCTTTCTTT
>TRBJ2-7|TRBD1|TRBV7-6|many
CASSLGGDRGNEQYF
TGTGCCAGCAGCTTAGGCGGGGACAGGGGCAACGAGCAGTACTTC
>TRBJ2-1|-|TRBV12-3/TRBV12-4|-
CASSSTEYPKQFF
TGTGCCAGCAGCTCGACTGAATACCCAAAACAGTTCTTC
>TRBJ2-3|-|TRBV2|-
CASMGWRSTDTQYF
TGTGCCAGCATGGGATGGCGCTCCACAGATACGCAGTATTTT
>TRBJ2-1|-|TRBV7-8|few
CASSFSGDYNEQFF
TGTGCCAGCAGCTTTTCCGGAGATTACAATGAGCAGTTCTTC